A selection of T cell receptor beta chains follows, all from one sample in a study of cytomegalovirus exposure and HLA in healthy donors. Clones were read by immunoSEQ multiplex PCR, and TCRdb kept only the in-frame ones, dropping some. The data show over 150,000 clones, roughly 79% seen once. The sample was PBMCs. These receptors were obtained from a woman aged 45-65 years in good health and CMV-seronegative. Each CDR3 is given with its conserved first and last residue. D genes are given only for firm matches. Size is omitted from some rows. Given values are once, few, many or a class for expanded clones.

V gene: TRBV27
J gene: TRBJ2-7
clone size: NA
D gene: NA
CDR3 DNA: TGTGCCAGCAGTTTTACAGGGACGGGGCTCTACGAGCAGTACTTC
CDR3 protein: CASSFTGTGLYEQYF

V gene: TRBV18
J gene: TRBJ2-1
clone size: NA
D gene: NA
CDR3 DNA: TGTGCCAGCTCACCCCGGGACACCTACAATGAGCAGTTCTTC
CDR3 protein: CASSPRDTYNEQFF

V gene: TRBV5-4
J gene: TRBJ2-4
clone size: NA
D gene: NA
CDR3 DNA: TGTGCCAGCAGCTCTGGGGGGACCCTTGTGGGGGATCAGTACTTC
CDR3 protein: CASSSGGTLVGDQYF

V gene: TRBV7-2
J gene: TRBJ1-2
clone size: NA
D gene: NA
CDR3 DNA: TGTGCCAGCAGATACACAGGAAACTATGGCTACACCTTC
CDR3 protein: CASRYTGNYGYTF

V gene: TRBV18
J gene: TRBJ1-2
clone size: NA
D gene: TRBD1
CDR3 DNA: TGTGCCAGCTCACTCGGACAGGGGGATGGCTACACCTTC
CDR3 protein: CASSLGQGDGYTF

V gene: TRBV4-1
J gene: TRBJ2-6
clone size: NA
D gene: TRBD1
CDR3 DNA: TGCGCCAGCAGCCAAGTTGGGACAGGGGGAGCTCTTAGGGGCTCTGGGGCCAACGTCCTGACTTTC
CDR3 protein: CASSQVGTGGALRGSGANVLTF

V gene: TRBV30
J gene: TRBJ1-1
clone size: NA
D gene: TRBD1
CDR3 DNA: TGTGCCTGGAATCCCGGTGGGGGCAGGGGGCTGGCCACTGAAGCTTTCTTT
CDR3 protein: CAWNPGGGRGLATEAFF

V gene: TRBV30
J gene: TRBJ1-5
clone size: NA
D gene: TRBD1
CDR3 DNA: TGTGCCTGGAGTGACCGGGACAGGGTAATTCGTGATCAGCCCCAGCATTTT
CDR3 protein: CAWSDRDRVIRDQPQHF

V gene: TRBV18
J gene: TRBJ2-3
clone size: NA
D gene: TRBD1
CDR3 DNA: TGTGCCAGCTCACCAATGAGACAGGGCTCCAGCGATACGCAGTATTTT
CDR3 protein: CASSPMRQGSSDTQYF

V gene: TRBV5-4
J gene: TRBJ1-4
clone size: NA
D gene: TRBD1
CDR3 DNA: TGTGCCAGCAGCTCCCGGGACAGGGGAGAAAAACTGTTTTTT
CDR3 protein: CASSSRDRGEKLFF

V gene: TRBV5-4
J gene: TRBJ1-4
clone size: few
D gene: NA
CDR3 DNA: TGTGCCAGCAGCCATGGACAGCGTAATGAAAAACTGTTTTTT
CDR3 protein: CASSHGQRNEKLFF

V gene: TRBV5-1
J gene: TRBJ1-4
clone size: NA
D gene: NA
CDR3 DNA: TGCGCCAGCAGCCGCGGGGAACCAACTAATGAAAAACTGTTTTTT
CDR3 protein: CASSRGEPTNEKLFF

V gene: TRBV9
J gene: TRBJ1-1
clone size: NA
D gene: NA
CDR3 DNA: TGTGCCAGCAGCATGACCGGGGGCACTGAAGCTTTCTTT
CDR3 protein: CASSMTGGTEAFF

V gene: TRBV28
J gene: TRBJ2-7
clone size: NA
D gene: NA
CDR3 DNA: TGTGCCAGCAGCCGCGCAGGGGTAAACTACGAGCAGTACTTC
CDR3 protein: CASSRAGVNYEQYF

V gene: TRBV15
J gene: TRBJ2-1
clone size: NA
D gene: TRBD1
CDR3 DNA: TGTGCCACCACTCCGGGACAGGAGTACAATGAGCAGTTCTTC
CDR3 protein: CATTPGQEYNEQFF

V gene: TRBV2
J gene: TRBJ2-3
clone size: NA
D gene: TRBD2
CDR3 DNA: TGTGCCAGGGCGGGAGGCCGGGCAGATACGCAGTATTTT
CDR3 protein: CARAGGRADTQYF

V gene: TRBV4-3
J gene: TRBJ2-5
clone size: NA
D gene: NA
CDR3 DNA: TGCGCCAGCGTGCTAGTCCGCGGGTGGGGGACCCAGTACTTC
CDR3 protein: CASVLVRGWGTQYF

V gene: TRBV28
J gene: TRBJ2-2
clone size: once
D gene: TRBD2
CDR3 DNA: TGTGCCAGCATCCCTCGGAGCGGGAGAAGCACCGGGGAGCTGTTTTTT
CDR3 protein: CASIPRSGRSTGELFF

V gene: TRBV5-1
J gene: TRBJ2-3
clone size: NA
D gene: NA
CDR3 DNA: TGCGCCAGCAGCTCTAGTCGACAGGGCACAGATACGCAGTATTTT
CDR3 protein: CASSSSRQGTDTQYF

V gene: TRBV7-8
J gene: TRBJ2-7
clone size: NA
D gene: NA
CDR3 DNA: TGTGCCAGCAGCCTCTACGAGCAGTACTTC
CDR3 protein: CASSLYEQYF

V gene: TRBV6-6
J gene: TRBJ1-1
clone size: NA
D gene: NA
CDR3 DNA: TGTGCCAGCAGTTATTGGTCAGGGGCGGACACTGAAGCTTTCTTT
CDR3 protein: CASSYWSGADTEAFF

V gene: TRBV28
J gene: TRBJ1-5
clone size: NA
D gene: TRBD1
CDR3 DNA: TGTGCCAGCAGCCCGACAGGGGGTCAGCCCCAGCATTTT
CDR3 protein: CASSPTGGQPQHF

V gene: TRBV28
J gene: TRBJ1-1
clone size: few
D gene: TRBD1
CDR3 DNA: TGTGCCAGCAACAGGGGGGAACAGCTGAACACTGAAGCTTTCTTT
CDR3 protein: CASNRGEQLNTEAFF

V gene: TRBV19
J gene: TRBJ2-7
clone size: NA
D gene: NA
CDR3 DNA: TGTGCCAGTAGTATTGGGACACCTGATAGCAGCTCCTACGAGCAGTACTTC
CDR3 protein: CASSIGTPDSSSYEQYF

V gene: TRBV10-3
J gene: TRBJ2-1
clone size: NA
D gene: TRBD2
CDR3 DNA: TGTGCCATCGGACCGCTAGCGGGGGACTACAATGAGCAGTTCTTC
CDR3 protein: CAIGPLAGDYNEQFF

V gene: TRBV10-2
J gene: TRBJ2-7
clone size: NA
D gene: NA
CDR3 DNA: TGCGCCAGCAGTGAGCCGTCGACTAACGCCTACGAGCAGTACTTC
CDR3 protein: CASSEPSTNAYEQYF

V gene: TRBV5-5
J gene: TRBJ2-2
clone size: NA
D gene: NA
CDR3 DNA: TGTGCCAGCAGCCGACAGAGCCCGAACACCGGGGAGCTGTTTTTT
CDR3 protein: CASSRQSPNTGELFF

V gene: TRBV6-6
J gene: TRBJ2-7
clone size: NA
D gene: TRBD1
CDR3 DNA: TGTGCCAGCAGTTACGACAGGGCCTACGAGCAGTACTTC
CDR3 protein: CASSYDRAYEQYF

V gene: TRBV11-3
J gene: TRBJ2-1
clone size: once
D gene: TRBD2
CDR3 DNA: TGTGCCAGCAGCTTAGGTTCGAGCGGGAGTTTCGGGTACAATGAGCAGTTCTTC
CDR3 protein: CASSLGSSGSFGYNEQFF

V gene: TRBV5-1
J gene: TRBJ2-1
clone size: NA
D gene: TRBD1
CDR3 DNA: TGCGCCAGCAGCCTGGACAGGGCGAACAATGAGCAGTTCTTC
CDR3 protein: CASSLDRANNEQFF

V gene: TRBV18
J gene: TRBJ2-7
clone size: NA
D gene: TRBD2
CDR3 DNA: TGTGCCAGCTCACCCATGCGGACTAGCGGCTCCTACGAGCAGTACTTC
CDR3 protein: CASSPMRTSGSYEQYF

V gene: TRBV27
J gene: TRBJ1-4
clone size: NA
D gene: NA
CDR3 DNA: TGTGCCTCCAACGGGGGGGGGATTAATGAAAAACTGTTTTTT
CDR3 protein: CASNGGGINEKLFF

V gene: TRBV28
J gene: TRBJ2-5
clone size: NA
D gene: TRBD1
CDR3 DNA: TGTGCCAGCAGTTCCCGGGACAGGGTGGACAAGTGGGAGACCCAGTACTTC
CDR3 protein: CASSSRDRVDKWETQYF

V gene: TRBV7-2
J gene: TRBJ2-7
clone size: NA
D gene: TRBD2
CDR3 DNA: TGTGCCAGCAGCTTGGCCGCGGGGTTAGCGGGAAGGCTTCTCTACGAGCAGTACTTC
CDR3 protein: CASSLAAGLAGRLLYEQYF

V gene: TRBV5-6
J gene: TRBJ1-3
clone size: NA
D gene: NA
CDR3 DNA: TGTGCCAGCAGCCCGGGCGGGGGCGATTCCGACACCATATATTTT
CDR3 protein: CASSPGGGDSDTIYF

V gene: TRBV4-3
J gene: TRBJ2-4
clone size: NA
D gene: NA
CDR3 DNA: TGCGCCAGCAGCCAAGATGTCGCCACAGGCACCTCCCAAAACATTCAGTACTTC
CDR3 protein: CASSQDVATGTSQNIQYF

V gene: TRBV9
J gene: TRBJ1-1
clone size: NA
D gene: TRBD1
CDR3 DNA: TGTGCCAGCGGGGACAGAATGAACACTGAAGCTTTCTTT
CDR3 protein: CASGDRMNTEAFF

V gene: TRBV21-1
J gene: TRBJ2-7
clone size: NA
D gene: NA
CDR3 DNA: TGTGCCAGCAGCGCCCGACAGGAGTCCTACGAGCAGTACTTC
CDR3 protein: CASSARQESYEQYF

V gene: TRBV7-2
J gene: TRBJ2-7
clone size: NA
D gene: NA
CDR3 DNA: TGTGCCAGCAGCTTAGAGCCGGCCTACGAGCAGTACTTC
CDR3 protein: CASSLEPAYEQYF

V gene: TRBV4-3
J gene: TRBJ1-6
clone size: NA
D gene: NA
CDR3 DNA: TGCGCCAGCAGCCAAGGGTCAGCACCCCTCCACTTT
CDR3 protein: CASSQGSAPLHF

V gene: TRBV28
J gene: TRBJ1-2
clone size: NA
D gene: NA
CDR3 DNA: TGTGCCAGCAAGAACCCGCTCGGGAGTGGTGGTGGCTACACCTTC
CDR3 protein: CASKNPLGSGGGYTF

V gene: TRBV28
J gene: TRBJ1-1
clone size: NA
D gene: TRBD1
CDR3 DNA: TGTGCCAGCAGTTTAGACAGGGCCGACACTGAAGCTTTCTTT
CDR3 protein: CASSLDRADTEAFF

V gene: TRBV9
J gene: TRBJ2-1
clone size: NA
D gene: NA
CDR3 DNA: TGTGCCAGCAGCTTAGACAGCTCCTACAATGAGCAGTTCTTC
CDR3 protein: CASSLDSSYNEQFF

V gene: TRBV7-2
J gene: TRBJ2-5
clone size: once
D gene: TRBD1
CDR3 DNA: TGTGCCAGCAGCACTAGGGACAGACCCAAAGAGACCCAGTACTTC
CDR3 protein: CASSTRDRPKETQYF

V gene: TRBV28
J gene: TRBJ2-1
clone size: NA
D gene: TRBD2
CDR3 DNA: TGTGCCAGCAGTTTACTAGCGGCCTCTGGGAATGAGCAGTTCTTC
CDR3 protein: CASSLLAASGNEQFF

V gene: TRBV5-4
J gene: TRBJ1-5
clone size: NA
D gene: TRBD1
CDR3 DNA: TGTGCCAGCAGCTTTGGAGGGGGCGGCAATCAGCCCCAGCATTTT
CDR3 protein: CASSFGGGGNQPQHF

V gene: TRBV4-3
J gene: TRBJ1-1
clone size: NA
D gene: NA
CDR3 DNA: TGCGCCAGCAGCCAAGGGCAGGGGTACACTGAAGCTTTCTTT
CDR3 protein: CASSQGQGYTEAFF

V gene: TRBV7-6
J gene: TRBJ2-7
clone size: NA
D gene: TRBD1
CDR3 DNA: TGTGCCAGCAGCTTTTTGGGACAGGGGACACCCTACGAGCAGTACTTC
CDR3 protein: CASSFLGQGTPYEQYF

V gene: TRBV19
J gene: TRBJ2-1
clone size: NA
D gene: TRBD1
CDR3 DNA: TGTGCCAGTAGTAGACAGGGGGCGGGATTGGGGGGATACAATGAGCAGTTCTTC
CDR3 protein: CASSRQGAGLGGYNEQFF

V gene: TRBV15
J gene: TRBJ2-1
clone size: few
D gene: TRBD2
CDR3 DNA: TGTGCCACCCCCCCTTTGCGGGAGGAGAACTACAATGAGCAGTTCTTC
CDR3 protein: CATPPLREENYNEQFF

V gene: TRBV6-5
J gene: TRBJ1-2
clone size: NA
D gene: NA
CDR3 DNA: TGTGCCAGCAGTTACTCGAGAAGGGGCTATGGCTACACCTTC
CDR3 protein: CASSYSRRGYGYTF

V gene: TRBV7-9
J gene: TRBJ1-1
clone size: NA
D gene: NA
CDR3 DNA: TGTGCCAGCAGCTTAGGAGCCCTGAACACTGAAGCTTTCTTT
CDR3 protein: CASSLGALNTEAFF

V gene: TRBV7-8
J gene: TRBJ1-2
clone size: NA
D gene: NA
CDR3 DNA: TGTGCCAGCAGCTTTAACAGGTGGGGCATGAATGGCTACACCTTC
CDR3 protein: CASSFNRWGMNGYTF